A selection of T cell receptor beta chains follows, all from one sample in a study of blood T cells in healthy people across ages. TCRdb processed the 5' RACE reads anew with MiXCR; each CDR3 protein has one entry. The data show about a million distinct CDR3 sequences, roughly 51% seen once. The source material was blood. Receptor source: a woman between 55 and 75 years old in good health. The CDR3 runs from the conserved cysteine through the conserved F or W. The D gene is left open where the match is weak. Rows may omit the clone size; those that give it use once, few, many or a size class.

J gene: TRBJ1-2
V gene: TRBV7-6
clone size: few
D gene: TRBD1
CDR3 protein: CASSPRGPRASGYTF
CDR3 DNA: TGTGCCAGCAGCCCTAGGGGGCCTAGGGCCTCTGGCTACACCTTC

J gene: TRBJ2-7
V gene: TRBV12-3/TRBV12-4
clone size: -
D gene: -
CDR3 protein: CASSLGEYYEQYF
CDR3 DNA: TGTGCCAGCAGTTTGGGGGAGTACTACGAGCAGTACTTC

J gene: TRBJ1-6
V gene: TRBV2
clone size: -
D gene: TRBD1
CDR3 protein: CASSVGTGSSPLHF
CDR3 DNA: TGTGCCAGCAGTGTTGGGACAGGGAGTTCACCCCTCCACTTT

J gene: TRBJ2-5
V gene: TRBV7-9
clone size: -
D gene: TRBD2
CDR3 protein: CASSLMGLGNNEQYF
CDR3 DNA: TGTGCCAGCAGCTTAATGGGACTAGGGAACAATGAGCAGTACTTC

J gene: TRBJ2-7
V gene: TRBV2
clone size: -
D gene: -
CDR3 protein: CASELGNEQYF
CDR3 DNA: TGTGCCAGTGAGCTTGGAAACGAGCAGTACTTC

J gene: TRBJ2-1
V gene: TRBV4-1
clone size: once
D gene: TRBD2
CDR3 protein: CASSQGQAGGSYNEQFF
CDR3 DNA: TGCGCCAGCAGCCAGGGGCAAGCGGGAGGGTCGTACAATGAGCAGTTCTTC

J gene: TRBJ2-7
V gene: TRBV7-8
clone size: -
D gene: -
CDR3 protein: CASTLTVAYEQYF
CDR3 DNA: TGTGCCAGCACCCTGACAGTTGCCTACGAGCAGTACTTC

J gene: TRBJ2-1
V gene: TRBV20-1
clone size: -
D gene: TRBD1
CDR3 protein: CSARDFYRGLSEQFF
CDR3 DNA: TGCAGTGCTAGAGATTTTTACAGGGGCCTAAGTGAGCAGTTCTTC

J gene: TRBJ2-5
V gene: TRBV12-3/TRBV12-4
clone size: -
D gene: TRBD2
CDR3 protein: CASRGDLGTSGRVGGETQYF
CDR3 DNA: TGTGCCAGCAGGGGAGACCTTGGGACTAGCGGGAGGGTTGGCGGAGAGACCCAGTACTTC

J gene: TRBJ2-1
V gene: TRBV2
clone size: -
D gene: -
CDR3 protein: CASSEGLAAYNEQFF
CDR3 DNA: TGTGCCAGCAGTGAAGGGCTAGCAGCGTACAATGAGCAGTTCTTC

J gene: TRBJ2-7
V gene: TRBV28
clone size: few
D gene: -
CDR3 protein: CASGLEYEQYF
CDR3 DNA: TGTGCCAGCGGTTTAGAATACGAGCAGTACTTC

J gene: TRBJ2-3
V gene: TRBV29-1
clone size: few
D gene: TRBD2
CDR3 protein: CSVGASGLDTQYF
CDR3 DNA: TGCAGCGTTGGGGCTAGCGGATTAGATACGCAGTATTTT

J gene: TRBJ2-4
V gene: TRBV28
clone size: -
D gene: -
CDR3 protein: CASVALAKNIQYF
CDR3 DNA: TGTGCCAGCGTGGCTCTAGCCAAAAACATTCAGTACTTC

J gene: TRBJ2-3
V gene: TRBV15
clone size: -
D gene: -
CDR3 protein: CATSRDLGSWTDTQYF
CDR3 DNA: TGTGCCACCAGCAGAGATCTGGGTAGTTGGACAGATACGCAGTATTTT

J gene: TRBJ2-3
V gene: TRBV4-2
clone size: -
D gene: TRBD2
CDR3 protein: CASSPRTIAGLPYTDTQYF
CDR3 DNA: TGTGCCAGCAGCCCCCGCACAATAGCGGGACTCCCTTACACAGATACGCAGTATTTT

J gene: TRBJ2-4
V gene: TRBV7-6
clone size: -
D gene: TRBD2
CDR3 protein: CASSSGLAGEVEQYF
CDR3 DNA: TGTGCCAGCAGCAGCGGACTAGCAGGAGAGGTTGAGCAGTACTTC

J gene: TRBJ2-5
V gene: TRBV4-1
clone size: few
D gene: -
CDR3 protein: CASSPRPGSETQYF
CDR3 DNA: TGCGCCAGCAGCCCCCGCCCGGGGTCGGAGACCCAGTACTTC

J gene: TRBJ2-7
V gene: TRBV5-1
clone size: -
D gene: -
CDR3 protein: CASSLGRPHHEQYF
CDR3 DNA: TGCGCCAGCAGCTTGGGTCGACCCCATCACGAGCAGTACTTC

J gene: TRBJ2-3
V gene: TRBV11-2
clone size: -
D gene: TRBD2
CDR3 protein: CASSFLAGARGSTDTQYF
CDR3 DNA: TGTGCCAGCAGCTTCCTAGCGGGAGCGCGTGGATCCACAGATACGCAGTATTTT

J gene: TRBJ2-1
V gene: TRBV29-1
clone size: once
D gene: -
CDR3 protein: CSAPGNSRSTYNEQFF
CDR3 DNA: TGCAGCGCTCCCGGGAATAGCAGGAGTACCTACAATGAGCAGTTCTTC

J gene: TRBJ2-6
V gene: TRBV20-1
clone size: -
D gene: TRBD1
CDR3 protein: CSAPGTVTGANVLTF
CDR3 DNA: TGCAGTGCTCCCGGGACAGTGACTGGGGCCAACGTCCTGACTTTC

J gene: TRBJ2-3
V gene: TRBV9
clone size: few
D gene: -
CDR3 protein: CASSVRGGEPSTDTQYF
CDR3 DNA: TGTGCCAGCAGCGTAAGAGGGGGGGAACCATCCACAGATACGCAGTATTTT

J gene: TRBJ2-3
V gene: TRBV7-2
clone size: -
D gene: TRBD2
CDR3 protein: CASSRTSGALSTDTQYF
CDR3 DNA: TGTGCCAGCAGCCGGACTAGCGGGGCTCTTAGCACAGATACGCAGTATTTT

J gene: TRBJ2-5
V gene: TRBV5-1
clone size: -
D gene: -
CDR3 protein: CASSLGQYVQYF
CDR3 DNA: TGCGCCAGCAGCTTGGGACAGTACGTGCAGTACTTC

J gene: TRBJ2-7
V gene: TRBV12-3/TRBV12-4
clone size: -
D gene: -
CDR3 protein: CVSSPGGRSREQYF
CDR3 DNA: TGTGTCAGCAGTCCCGGGGGGCGTTCTCGCGAGCAGTACTTC

J gene: TRBJ2-7
V gene: TRBV4-1
clone size: -
D gene: -
CDR3 protein: CASSQDRGREGSYEQYF
CDR3 DNA: TGCGCCAGCAGCCAAGACAGGGGGCGGGAGGGCAGCTACGAGCAGTACTTC

J gene: TRBJ2-1
V gene: TRBV20-1
clone size: once
D gene: TRBD2
CDR3 protein: CSAQPTTSGSATFF
CDR3 DNA: TGCAGTGCTCAACCAACGACTAGCGGGAGCGCTACGTTCTTC

J gene: TRBJ1-4
V gene: TRBV7-2
clone size: -
D gene: -
CDR3 protein: CASSLGLHRNEKLFF
CDR3 DNA: TGTGCCAGCAGCTTAGGGCTACATCGGAATGAAAAACTGTTTTTT

J gene: TRBJ2-7
V gene: TRBV4-2
clone size: many
D gene: -
CDR3 protein: CASSPPGVREYEQYF
CDR3 DNA: TGTGCCAGCAGCCCCCCAGGGGTCAGGGAATACGAGCAGTACTTC

J gene: TRBJ2-7
V gene: TRBV6-6
clone size: many
D gene: -
CDR3 protein: CASSAHYEQYF
CDR3 DNA: TGTGCCAGCAGTGCTCACTACGAGCAGTACTTC

J gene: TRBJ2-1
V gene: TRBV7-9
clone size: -
D gene: TRBD2
CDR3 protein: CASRQPAGGRHNEQFF
CDR3 DNA: TGTGCCAGCAGACAACCAGCGGGAGGGCGCCACAATGAGCAGTTCTTC

J gene: TRBJ1-6
V gene: TRBV9
clone size: many
D gene: TRBD1
CDR3 protein: CASSPGGRGNSPLHF
CDR3 DNA: TGTGCCAGCAGCCCAGGGGGCAGGGGTAATTCACCCCTCCACTTT

J gene: TRBJ1-2
V gene: TRBV12-3/TRBV12-4
clone size: -
D gene: -
CDR3 protein: CASTGESRSYTF
CDR3 DNA: TGTGCCAGCACCGGGGAGTCTAGAAGCTACACCTTC

J gene: TRBJ1-6
V gene: TRBV4-3
clone size: -
D gene: -
CDR3 protein: CASSQVGVDSPLHF
CDR3 DNA: TGCGCCAGCAGCCAAGTCGGGGTAGATTCACCCCTCCACTTT

J gene: TRBJ1-2
V gene: TRBV2
clone size: -
D gene: -
CDR3 protein: CASSELLGSLYGYTF
CDR3 DNA: TGTGCCAGCAGTGAGCTCTTAGGGTCGCTGTATGGCTACACCTTC

J gene: TRBJ2-3
V gene: TRBV29-1
clone size: -
D gene: TRBD2
CDR3 protein: CSDRTGTSGCTDTQYF
CDR3 DNA: TGCAGCGATAGAACCGGGACTAGCGGCTGCACAGATACGCAGTATTTT

J gene: TRBJ2-1
V gene: TRBV5-1
clone size: -
D gene: TRBD1
CDR3 protein: CASSLPGQGNEQFF
CDR3 DNA: TGCGCCAGCAGCCTACCGGGACAGGGCAATGAGCAGTTCTTC

J gene: TRBJ2-1
V gene: TRBV20-1
clone size: few
D gene: -
CDR3 protein: CSARSQSYNEQFF
CDR3 DNA: TGCAGTGCTAGAAGCCAATCCTACAATGAGCAGTTCTTC

J gene: TRBJ2-7
V gene: TRBV29-1
clone size: -
D gene: TRBD2
CDR3 protein: CNVRLAGDSYEQYF
CDR3 DNA: TGCAACGTTCGGCTAGCGGGGGACTCCTACGAGCAGTACTTC

J gene: TRBJ2-1
V gene: TRBV12-3/TRBV12-4
clone size: few
D gene: -
CDR3 protein: CASSFGDEQFF
CDR3 DNA: TGTGCCAGCAGTTTTGGGGATGAGCAGTTCTTC

J gene: TRBJ1-4
V gene: TRBV10-3
clone size: -
D gene: -
CDR3 protein: CAISNREAGEKLFF
CDR3 DNA: TGTGCCATCAGTAACCGGGAAGCTGGTGAAAAACTGTTTTTT

J gene: TRBJ2-3
V gene: TRBV28
clone size: -
D gene: TRBD2
CDR3 protein: CASRDVSAGGDTQYF
CDR3 DNA: TGTGCCAGCAGGGACGTAAGCGCGGGGGGGGATACGCAGTATTTT

J gene: TRBJ2-7
V gene: TRBV25-1
clone size: -
D gene: -
CDR3 protein: CASSEFGRAYKQYF
CDR3 DNA: TGTGCCAGCAGTGAATTCGGGCGGGCCTACAAGCAGTACTTC

J gene: TRBJ2-5
V gene: TRBV7-9
clone size: -
D gene: -
CDR3 protein: CASSLASWYQETQYF
CDR3 DNA: TGTGCCAGCAGCTTAGCCAGTTGGTACCAAGAGACCCAGTACTTC

J gene: TRBJ2-7
V gene: TRBV7-9
clone size: few
D gene: -
CDR3 protein: CASSVLQGVEQYF
CDR3 DNA: TGTGCCAGCAGCGTATTACAGGGAGTCGAGCAGTACTTC

J gene: TRBJ1-4
V gene: TRBV20-1
clone size: few
D gene: -
CDR3 protein: CSATRGNNEKLFF
CDR3 DNA: TGCAGTGCTACCCGGGGCAACAATGAAAAACTGTTTTTT

J gene: TRBJ2-1
V gene: TRBV7-3
clone size: once
D gene: TRBD1
CDR3 protein: CASSLGQGPEQFF
CDR3 DNA: TGTGCCAGCAGCTTGGGACAGGGACCTGAGCAGTTCTTC

J gene: TRBJ2-5
V gene: TRBV29-1
clone size: few
D gene: TRBD2
CDR3 protein: CSFLAGGGGQETQYF
CDR3 DNA: TGCAGCTTTCTAGCGGGAGGAGGGGGCCAAGAGACCCAGTACTTC

J gene: TRBJ1-5
V gene: TRBV7-9
clone size: -
D gene: TRBD1
CDR3 protein: CASSYTGEVQPQHF
CDR3 DNA: TGTGCCAGCAGTTATACAGGGGAGGTTCAGCCCCAGCATTTT

J gene: TRBJ1-2
V gene: TRBV28
clone size: -
D gene: TRBD1
CDR3 protein: CATPTGAGSSGYTF
CDR3 DNA: TGTGCCACGCCTACAGGGGCAGGGTCGTCCGGCTACACCTTC

J gene: TRBJ2-1
V gene: TRBV12-3/TRBV12-4
clone size: -
D gene: TRBD2
CDR3 protein: CASSLYGTSGRVDEQFF
CDR3 DNA: TGTGCCAGCAGTCTATACGGGACTAGCGGGAGGGTCGATGAGCAGTTCTTC